This T cell receptor (beta chain) was captured in a study of human CD8 memory T cell subsets (dated by TCRdb to 2019 to 2021). Some background on the complete study: TCRbeta repertoires of stem-like (TSTEM), progenitor exhausted-like (TPEX) and effector memory CD8+ T cell subsets were compared to assess their clonal relationships. TCRbeta repertoires were obtained from TSTEM, TPEX and effector memory subsets contributed by each of several donors.

Including cysteine and phenylalanine, the CDR3 has 21 amino acids. The nucleotide record is missing. Beyond this particular receptor, the publication reports: Only TCRbeta chains were sequenced, and the repertoire comparisons were based on several donors and tested using paired t-tests with Bonferroni correction. Normalized Shannon-Wiener diversity was similarly high in TSTEM and TPEX subsets, while effector memory subsets were less diverse by comparison. Greater repertoire diversity in TSTEM than in TPEX subsets was suggested by Chao1 estimates, potentially reflecting a broader range of specificities. The stem-like TSTEM and TPEX subsets each shared clonotypes with effector memory cells, but the TSTEM and TPEX repertoires had minimal overlap with each other, suggesting distinct antigen spectra.

Turning to this clonotype: The antigen it recognizes is unknown.

A Human TCR Profiling Kit was used to prepare UMI-labeled 5' RACE TCRbeta libraries. Every TCRbeta library was prepared in parallel with an identical number of PCR cycles. As for the original processing: The number of functional CDR3beta clonotypes in each TCRbeta library ranged from about 2,800 to 18,000. MIGEC 1.2.9 was used for UMI extraction and consensus assembly, with a minimum of three reads required per UMI. MiXCR 3.0.3 was used to extract in-frame CDR3beta repertoires. Each sample was downsampled to 42,000 randomly selected UMIs before diversity metrics were computed in VDJtools 1.2.1. For each sample pair, the repertoire overlap metrics D, R and F2 were calculated in VDJtools using the top 3,000 clones. TCRdb reprocessed the reads into one record per CDR3 protein sequence, lacking DNA. The V and J calls, along with clone size, are taken from TCRdb and not from the paper's own processing. This sample's listing comprises around 11,000 distinct CDR3 sequences. The ten largest clones take up about 14% of the sample.

Density gradient separation was used to isolate peripheral blood mononuclear cells from healthy donor buffy coats. In the study, total CD8+ T cells were enriched by negative magnetic separation with EasySep or MojoSort CD8+ T cell isolation kits. For each subset, total RNA was extracted using an RNeasy Mini Kit from duplicate vials of 150,000 sorted CD8+ T cells. The PBMCs were used fresh or after being cryopreserved in fetal bovine serum with approximately 9.6% DMSO. Fluorescence-activated cell sorting on a FACSAria III was used to sort CD8+ T cell subsets to purity. Material for sequencing was CD8+ T cells from PBMCs. In this chain, TRBV23-1 is recombined with TRBJ2-5; lacking DNA, the TRBD2 call made by TCRdb goes unchecked. TRBV23-1 is filed as an ORF, its function uncertain. The receptor comes from a human donor in good health. The CDR3 region: CASSQLTLTGGRALGIKTQYF.